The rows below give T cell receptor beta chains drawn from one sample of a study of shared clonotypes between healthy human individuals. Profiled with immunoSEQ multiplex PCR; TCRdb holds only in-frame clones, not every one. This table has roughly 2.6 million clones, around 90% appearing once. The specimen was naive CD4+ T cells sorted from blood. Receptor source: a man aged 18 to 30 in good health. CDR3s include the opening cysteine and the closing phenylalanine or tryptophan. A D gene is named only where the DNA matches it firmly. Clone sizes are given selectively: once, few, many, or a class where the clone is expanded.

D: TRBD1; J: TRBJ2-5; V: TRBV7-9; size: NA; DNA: TGTGCCAGCAGGTCTAACAGGGGGCCAGAGACCCAGTACTTC; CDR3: CASRSNRGPETQYF
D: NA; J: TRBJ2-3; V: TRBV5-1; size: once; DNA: TGCGCCAGCAGCTTGGACAGGGCAGCAGATACGCAGTATTTT; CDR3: CASSLDRAADTQYF
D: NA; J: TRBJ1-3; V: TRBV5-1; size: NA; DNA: TGCGCCAGCAGCCGGTCTCAAGGGTCCGCAAACACCATATATTTT; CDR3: CASSRSQGSANTIYF
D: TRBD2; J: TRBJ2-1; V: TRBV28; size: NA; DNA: TGTGCCAGCAGTCTAGCGGGGGGACCGAATGAGCAGTTCTTC; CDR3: CASSLAGGPNEQFF
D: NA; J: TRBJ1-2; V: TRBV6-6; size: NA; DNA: TGTGCCAGCAGTTACAGGGGGGTCTATGGCTACACCTTC; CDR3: CASSYRGVYGYTF
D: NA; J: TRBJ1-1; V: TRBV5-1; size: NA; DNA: TGCGCCAGCAGCCTCGGGGGGAGGGCTAACACTGAAGCTTTCTTT; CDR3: CASSLGGRANTEAFF
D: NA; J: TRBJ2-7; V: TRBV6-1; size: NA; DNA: TGTGCCAGCATGGGGGGGCGCTCCTACGAGCAGTACTTC; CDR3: CASMGGRSYEQYF
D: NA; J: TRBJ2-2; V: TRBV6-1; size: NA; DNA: TGTGCCAGCATTCAAACACCCGGGACCGGGGAGCTGTTTTTT; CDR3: CASIQTPGTGELFF
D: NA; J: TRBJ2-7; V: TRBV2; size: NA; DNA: TGTGCCAGCTCTTCCTACGAGCAGTACTTC; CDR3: CASSSYEQYF
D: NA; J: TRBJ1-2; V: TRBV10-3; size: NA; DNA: TGTGCCATTAGTGACAACAGCTATGGCTACACCTTC; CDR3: CAISDNSYGYTF
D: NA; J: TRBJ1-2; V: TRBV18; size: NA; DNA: TGTGCCAGCTCACCACCGGGCCCCTTACCAGGGGGCTACACCTTC; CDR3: CASSPPGPLPGGYTF
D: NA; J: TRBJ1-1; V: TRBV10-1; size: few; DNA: TGCGCCAGCAGTGGGTTTGAGCGGACTGAAGCTTTCTTT; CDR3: CASSGFERTEAFF
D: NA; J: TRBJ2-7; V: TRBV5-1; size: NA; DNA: TGCGCCAGCAGCTTACAGGGATATTACGAGCAGTACTTC; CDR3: CASSLQGYYEQYF
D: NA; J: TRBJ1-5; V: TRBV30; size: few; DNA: TGTGCCTGGACCACTCAGGGGAATCAGCCCCAGCATTTT; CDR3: CAWTTQGNQPQHF
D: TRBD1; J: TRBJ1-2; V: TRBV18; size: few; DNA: TGTGCCAGCTCATCAGGGACAGGGGCTAACTATGGCTACACCTTC; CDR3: CASSSGTGANYGYTF
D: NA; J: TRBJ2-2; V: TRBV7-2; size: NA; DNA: TGTGCCAGCAGCCCCTCACTGAACACCGGGGAGCTGTTTTTT; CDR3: CASSPSLNTGELFF
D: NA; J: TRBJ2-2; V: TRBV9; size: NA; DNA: TGTGCCAGCAGCGTAGGAAGCCACACCGGGGAGCTGTTTTTT; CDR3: CASSVGSHTGELFF
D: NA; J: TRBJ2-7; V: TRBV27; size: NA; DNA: TGTATGTCCGGGCGCTCATACGAGCAGTACTTC; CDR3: CMSGRSYEQYF
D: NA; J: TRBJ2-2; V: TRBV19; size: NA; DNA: TGTGCCAGTAGTATAGTAGGGACATTATACACCGGGGAGCTGTTTTTT; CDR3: CASSIVGTLYTGELFF
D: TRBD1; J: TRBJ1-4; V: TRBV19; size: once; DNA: TGTGCCAGTAGTCCAGACAGGGGACTTGAAAAACTGTTTTTT; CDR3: CASSPDRGLEKLFF
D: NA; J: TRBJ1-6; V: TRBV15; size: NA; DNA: TGTGCCACCAGCCGCCCGGTAGGGTACAATTCACCCCTCCACTTT; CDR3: CATSRPVGYNSPLHF
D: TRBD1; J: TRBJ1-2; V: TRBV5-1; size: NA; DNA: TGCGCCAGCAGCTTGGGGGGACAGAACTATGGCTACACCTTC; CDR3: CASSLGGQNYGYTF
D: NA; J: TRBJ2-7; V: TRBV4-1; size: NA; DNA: TGCGCCAGCAGCCAAGGCCGCCAGGCCACCAGGAGAGAGCAGTACTTC; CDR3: CASSQGRQATRREQYF
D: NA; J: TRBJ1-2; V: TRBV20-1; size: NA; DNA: TGCAGTGCTAGTCGAGGCTACACCTTC; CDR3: CSASRGYTF
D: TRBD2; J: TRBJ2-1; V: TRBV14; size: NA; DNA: TGTGCCAGCAGGCCTAGCGGGAGGGCGTCCTACAATGAGCAGTTCTTC; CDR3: CASRPSGRASYNEQFF
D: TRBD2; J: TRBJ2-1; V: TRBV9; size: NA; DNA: TGTGCCAGCAGCGCCCCGGGAGCGGGGGGGCGCAATGAGCAGTTCTTC; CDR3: CASSAPGAGGRNEQFF
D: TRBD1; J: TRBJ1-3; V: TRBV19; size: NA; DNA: TGTGCCAGTGCGAGGGACAGCCCGACCTACACCATATATTTT; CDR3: CASARDSPTYTIYF